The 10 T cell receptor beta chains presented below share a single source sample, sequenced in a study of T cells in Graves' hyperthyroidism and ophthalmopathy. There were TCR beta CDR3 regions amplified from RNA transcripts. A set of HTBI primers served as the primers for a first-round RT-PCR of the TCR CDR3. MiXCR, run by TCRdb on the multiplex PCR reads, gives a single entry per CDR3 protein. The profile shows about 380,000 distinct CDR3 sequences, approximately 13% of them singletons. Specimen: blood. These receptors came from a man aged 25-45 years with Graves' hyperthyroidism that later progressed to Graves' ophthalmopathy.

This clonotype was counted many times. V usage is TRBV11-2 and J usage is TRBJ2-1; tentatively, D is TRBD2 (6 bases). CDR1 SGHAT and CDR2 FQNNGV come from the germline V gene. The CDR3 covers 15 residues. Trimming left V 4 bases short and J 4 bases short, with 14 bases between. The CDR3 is CASSWGVDPYNEQFF. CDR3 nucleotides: TGTGCCAGCAGCTGGGGGGTCGACCCTTACAATGAGCAGTTCTTC.

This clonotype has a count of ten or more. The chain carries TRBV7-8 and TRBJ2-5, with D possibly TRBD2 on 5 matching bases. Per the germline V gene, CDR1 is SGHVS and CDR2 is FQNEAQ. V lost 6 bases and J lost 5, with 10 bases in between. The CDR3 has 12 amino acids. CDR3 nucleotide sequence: TGTGCCAGCAGGTTTGGCGGGGAGACCCAGTACTTC. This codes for CASRFGGETQYF.

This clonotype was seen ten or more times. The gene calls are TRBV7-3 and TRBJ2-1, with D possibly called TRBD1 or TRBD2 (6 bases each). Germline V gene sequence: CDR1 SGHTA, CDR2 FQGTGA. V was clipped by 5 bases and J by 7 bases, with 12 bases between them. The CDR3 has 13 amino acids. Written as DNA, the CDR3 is TGTGCCAGCAGCCGGGAGAGGGGGAATGAGCAGTTCTTC. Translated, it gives CASSRERGNEQFF.

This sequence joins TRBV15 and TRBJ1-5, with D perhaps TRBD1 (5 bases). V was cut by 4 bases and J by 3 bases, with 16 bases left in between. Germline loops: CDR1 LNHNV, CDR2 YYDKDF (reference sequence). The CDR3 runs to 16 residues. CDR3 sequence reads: CATSTDKGPPNQPQHF. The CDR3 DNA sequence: TGTGCCACCAGCACAGACAAGGGACCGCCCAATCAGCCCCAGCATTTT.

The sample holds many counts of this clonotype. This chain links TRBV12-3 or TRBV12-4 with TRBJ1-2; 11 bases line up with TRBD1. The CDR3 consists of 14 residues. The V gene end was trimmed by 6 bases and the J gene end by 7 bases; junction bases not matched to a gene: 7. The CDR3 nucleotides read TGTGCCAGCAGCGGGACAGGGGGAACCCTTGGCTACACCTTC. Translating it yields CASSGTGGTLGYTF.

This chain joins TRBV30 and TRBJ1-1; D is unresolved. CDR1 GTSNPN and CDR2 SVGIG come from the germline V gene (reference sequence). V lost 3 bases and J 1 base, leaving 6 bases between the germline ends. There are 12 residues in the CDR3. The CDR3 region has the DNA TGTGCCTGGAGACAGACGAACACTGAAGCTTTCTTT. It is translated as CAWRQTNTEAFF.

CDR3 protein: CASKAGQGIYEQYF. CDR3 nucleotide sequence: TGTGCCAGCAAAGCGGGACAGGGGATCTACGAGCAGTACTTC. The chain is built from TRBV27 and TRBJ2-7; 10 positions agree with TRBD1. This CDR3 spans 14 amino acids. CDR1 and CDR2 from the germline V gene are MNHEY and SMNVEV (reference sequence). V lost 7 bases to trimming and J lost 3 bases; unmatched junction nucleotides: 6.

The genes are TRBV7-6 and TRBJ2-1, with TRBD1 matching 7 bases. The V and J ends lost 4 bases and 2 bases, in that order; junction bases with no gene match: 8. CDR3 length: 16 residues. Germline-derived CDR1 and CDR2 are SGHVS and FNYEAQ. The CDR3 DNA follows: TGTGCCAGCAGCTACCTAAGACAGGGCCCCTACAATGAGCAGTTCTTC. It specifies CASSYLRQGPYNEQFF. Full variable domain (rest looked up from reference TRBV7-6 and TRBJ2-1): GAGVSQSPRYKVTKRGQDVALRCDPISGHVSLYWYRQALGQGPEFLTYFNYEAQQDKSGLPNDRFSAERPEGSISTLTIQRTEQRDSAMYRCASSYLRQGPYNEQFFGPGTRLTVL.

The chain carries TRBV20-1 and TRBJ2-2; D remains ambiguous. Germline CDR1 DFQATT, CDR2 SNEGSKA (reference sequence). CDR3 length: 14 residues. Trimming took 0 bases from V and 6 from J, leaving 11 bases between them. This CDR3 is CSARDMGSAGELFF. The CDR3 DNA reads TGCAGTGCTAGAGATATGGGGTCAGCCGGGGAGCTGTTTTTT.

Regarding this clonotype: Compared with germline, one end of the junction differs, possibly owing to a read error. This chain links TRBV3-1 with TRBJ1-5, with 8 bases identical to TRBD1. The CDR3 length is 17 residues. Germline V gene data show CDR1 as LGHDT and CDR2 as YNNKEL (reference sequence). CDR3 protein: CAGSLGVLGQGGQPQHF. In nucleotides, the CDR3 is TGTGCCGGCAGCCTTGGGGTCCTCGGACAGGGCGGTCAGCCCCAGCATTTT.